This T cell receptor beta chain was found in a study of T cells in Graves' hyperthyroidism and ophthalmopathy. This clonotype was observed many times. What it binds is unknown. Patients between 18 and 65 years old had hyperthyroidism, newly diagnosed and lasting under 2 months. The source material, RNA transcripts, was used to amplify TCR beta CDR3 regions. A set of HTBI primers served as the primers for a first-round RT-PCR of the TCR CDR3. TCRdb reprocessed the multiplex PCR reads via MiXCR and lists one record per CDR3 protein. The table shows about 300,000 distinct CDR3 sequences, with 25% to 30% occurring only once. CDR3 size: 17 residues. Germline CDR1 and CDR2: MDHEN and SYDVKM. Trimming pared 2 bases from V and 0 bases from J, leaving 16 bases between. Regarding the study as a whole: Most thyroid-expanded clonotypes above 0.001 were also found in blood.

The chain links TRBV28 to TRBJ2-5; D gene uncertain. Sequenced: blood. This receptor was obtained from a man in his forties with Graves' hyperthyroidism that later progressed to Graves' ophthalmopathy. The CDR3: CASSLKSPLEYQETQYF. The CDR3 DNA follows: TGTGCCAGCAGTTTAAAGTCCCCCCTAGAATACCAAGAGACCCAGTACTTC.